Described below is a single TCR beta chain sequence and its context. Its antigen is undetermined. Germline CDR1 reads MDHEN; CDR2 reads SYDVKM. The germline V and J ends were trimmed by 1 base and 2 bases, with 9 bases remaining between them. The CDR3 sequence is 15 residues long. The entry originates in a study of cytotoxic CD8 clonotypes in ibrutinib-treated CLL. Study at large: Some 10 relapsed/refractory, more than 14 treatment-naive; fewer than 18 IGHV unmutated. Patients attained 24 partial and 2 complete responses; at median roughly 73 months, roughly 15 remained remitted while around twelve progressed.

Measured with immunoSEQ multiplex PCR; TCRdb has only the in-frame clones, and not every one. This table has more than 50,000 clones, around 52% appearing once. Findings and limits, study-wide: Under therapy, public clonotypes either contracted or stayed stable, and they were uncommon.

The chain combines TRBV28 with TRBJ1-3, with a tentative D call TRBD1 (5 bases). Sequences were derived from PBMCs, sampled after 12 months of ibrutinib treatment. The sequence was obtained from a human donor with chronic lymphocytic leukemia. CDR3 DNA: TGTGCCAGCAGTTTATTTTCAGGGACTGGAAACACCATATATTTT. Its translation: CASSLFSGTGNTIYF.